This TCR beta chain was documented in a study of shared clonotypes between healthy human individuals. Study information: Plates per donor: three CD4 naive, three CD4 memory, two CD8 naive, one CD8 memory.

Measured with immunoSEQ multiplex PCR; TCRdb has only the in-frame clones, and not every one. The table lists approximately 2.4 million clones, about 94% of them singletons. Broader study findings: A limitation of the genetic and exposure-history diversity represented arose from few donors. Expectations were that clonotype sharing among donors would be affected by sequencing depth.

The CDR3 contains 17 residues. V lost 5 bases and J lost 0; bases outside the gene matches: 4. CDR1 is KGHSH, CDR2 LQKENI, per germline. Worth noting for this clone: Antigen unknown.

The chain uses TRBV18 and TRBJ2-6; 10 positions match TRBD2. Sequencing was carried out using naive CD4+ T cells sorted from blood. This sample's subset: CD45RA+ positively selected. This sequence was found in a man between 18 and 35 years old in good health. CDR3 protein: CASSIAGGSSGANVLTF. The CDR3 nucleotides are TGTGCCAGCTCAATAGCGGGGGGAAGCTCTGGGGCCAACGTCCTGACTTTC. The full variable domain, in which reference TRBV18 and TRBJ2-6 provide the parts outside the CDR3, is NAGVMQNPRHLVRRRGQEARLRCSPMKGHSHVYWYRQLPEEGLKFMVYLQKENIIDESGMPKERFSAEFPKEGPSILRIQQVVRGDSAAYFCASSIAGGSSGANVLTFGAGSRLTVL.